This T cell receptor beta chain was recorded in a study of T-cell memory formation after mild COVID-19. The overall study: The two donors had largely donor-specific TCR clusters.

Study-wide results and limits: Whereas later expanders leaned CD4+, clones contracting day 15 to 85 showed a balanced CD4/CD8 makeup. There were some responding clones in pre-infection memory, which suggested that cross-reactive memory had joined.

In TCRdb, the 5' RACE reads were re-called with MiXCR into one record per CDR3 protein. Of 90,000 to 120,000 distinct CDR3 sequences in the sample, around 10% were seen once. As to this clonotype: Its antigen is unidentified.

The length of the CDR3 is 14 residues. CDR1 and CDR2 (germline): LGHNA, YSLEER. Trimming cost V 4 bases and J 4 bases, with 13 bases left between them. V and J are TRBV4-3 and TRBJ1-1; D gene ambiguous. Sample: PBMCs or a T cell subset sorted from them (not recorded which). This TCR was sampled from a man younger than 30 who had mild COVID-19 (a few samples of this study predate the infection). Cell type and time point are not known. CDR3 nucleotide sequence: TGCGCCAGCAGCCGCAATGGGCCAGGCACTGAAGCTTTCTTT. Translating it yields CASSRNGPGTEAFF.